This is a list of T cell receptor beta chains from one sample in a study of shared clonotypes between healthy human individuals. This table comes from immunoSEQ multiplex PCR, and its TCRdb copy is limited to in-frame clones, with some not included. The data hold around 320,000 clones, with roughly 84% observed a single time. Material for sequencing was memory CD8+ T cells sorted from blood. The receptors were sampled from a man younger than 35 in good health. The CDR3 runs from the conserved cysteine through the conserved F or W. The D gene is left open where the match is weak. Size tells how often a clone was seen (once, few, many) or the class of an expanded clone, and some rows leave it out.

D,J,size,V,length,CDR3,DNA
NA,TRBJ2-7,NA,TRBV7-9,13,CASSPYETYEQYF,TGTGCCAGCAGCCCCTACGAAACCTACGAGCAGTACTTC
NA,TRBJ2-3,NA,TRBV5-6,14,CASSFETATDTQYF,TGTGCCAGCAGCTTCGAGACAGCCACAGATACGCAGTATTTT
TRBD2,TRBJ2-7,NA,TRBV5-4,14,CASQNGLAAYEQYF,TGTGCCAGCCAAAACGGGCTAGCGGCCTACGAGCAGTACTTC
TRBD2,TRBJ2-7,NA,TRBV29-1,15,CSVEDGTSGTYEQYF,TGCAGCGTTGAAGATGGTACTAGCGGGACATACGAGCAGTACTTC
NA,TRBJ1-5,NA,TRBV4-2,16,CASSQPGRNGNQPQHF,TGTGCCAGCAGCCAACCAGGGCGGAATGGGAATCAGCCCCAGCATTTT
NA,TRBJ2-3,NA,TRBV7-3,13,CASSLLGADTQYF,TGTGCCAGCAGCCTTCTAGGGGCAGATACGCAGTATTTT
NA,TRBJ1-2,NA,TRBV9,14,CASSEQGWDYGYTF,TGTGCCAGCAGCGAACAGGGTTGGGATTATGGCTACACCTTC
TRBD2,TRBJ2-1,once,TRBV4-3,16,CASSHGTTSSYNEQFF,TGCGCCAGCAGCCACGGGACTACAAGCTCCTACAATGAGCAGTTCTTC
NA,TRBJ2-5,NA,TRBV14,15,CASRAKGTPQETQYF,TGTGCCAGCCGAGCCAAGGGGACCCCTCAAGAGACCCAGTACTTC
NA,TRBJ1-4,NA,TRBV28,16,CASSPLWPQTNEKLFF,TGTGCCAGCAGTCCTTTATGGCCACAGACTAATGAAAAACTGTTTTTT
TRBD1,TRBJ2-7,NA,TRBV7-9,15,CASSPPGTGSYEQYF,TGTGCCAGCTCCCCGCCCGGGACAGGCTCCTACGAGCAGTACTTC
NA,TRBJ2-7,NA,TRBV5-4,13,CASSWLSSYEQYF,TGTGCCAGCAGCTGGCTTTCCTCCTACGAGCAGTACTTC
TRBD2,TRBJ2-1,NA,TRBV4-1,16,CASSQAGGSSYNEQFF,TGCGCCAGCAGCCAAGCGGGAGGGAGCTCCTACAATGAGCAGTTCTTC
NA,TRBJ2-2,NA,TRBV28,14,CASTRGEYTGELFF,TGTGCCAGCACCAGGGGGGAGTACACCGGGGAGCTGTTTTTT
TRBD1,TRBJ1-6,NA,TRBV5-1,15,CASSLNRGLNSPLHF,TGCGCCAGCAGCTTAAACAGGGGGCTCAATTCACCCCTCCACTTT
NA,TRBJ1-1,NA,TRBV7-2,14,CASSFFLGDTEAFF,TGTGCCAGCAGCTTTTTTTTAGGGGACACTGAAGCTTTCTTT
NA,TRBJ2-1,NA,TRBV4-3,15,CASSQTRGNRNEQFF,TGCGCCAGCAGCCAAACGAGGGGTAATCGGAATGAGCAGTTCTTC
NA,TRBJ2-7,NA,TRBV4-1,14,CASSQEKHTYEQYF,TGCGCCAGCAGCCAAGAGAAACATACCTACGAGCAGTACTTC
TRBD2,TRBJ2-7,NA,TRBV18,14,CASSPLAGTYEQYF,TGTGCCAGCTCACCCCTAGCGGGGACCTACGAGCAGTACTTC
NA,TRBJ1-2,NA,TRBV9,13,CASSVDGTYGYTF,TGTGCCAGCAGCGTAGACGGGACCTATGGCTACACCTTC
NA,TRBJ1-1,once,TRBV5-4,15,CASSLAGRGGTEAFF,TGTGCCAGCAGCTTGGCCGGCAGGGGAGGAACTGAAGCTTTCTTT
TRBD2,TRBJ2-7,NA,TRBV6-1,10,CASWEGEQYF,TGTGCCAGCTGGGAGGGCGAGCAGTACTTC
TRBD2,TRBJ2-7,NA,TRBV5-6,16,CASSLLTSGSGDEQYF,TGTGCCAGCAGCTTGCTGACTAGCGGGAGCGGCGACGAGCAGTACTTC
NA,TRBJ2-1,NA,TRBV14,12,CASSQLNVEQFF,TGTGCCAGCAGCCAATTGAACGTTGAGCAGTTCTTC
NA,TRBJ2-2,NA,TRBV27,15,CASSTTLSNTGELFF,TGTGCCAGCAGTACTACGTTGTCGAACACCGGGGAGCTGTTTTTT
TRBD1,TRBJ1-5,NA,TRBV7-9,14,CASSPGQGMEPQHF,TGTGCCAGCAGCCCTGGACAGGGAATGGAGCCCCAGCATTTT
NA,TRBJ2-1,NA,TRBV7-9,13,CASSGALNNEQFF,TGTGCCAGCAGCGGCGCGCTCAACAATGAGCAGTTCTTC
TRBD1,TRBJ2-3,NA,TRBV6-5,15,CASSYTGQGTDTQYF,TGTGCCAGCAGTTATACGGGACAGGGCACAGATACGCAGTATTTT
NA,TRBJ2-1,NA,TRBV29-1,14,CSVDSGEAYNEQFF,TGCAGCGTAGATAGCGGAGAGGCCTACAATGAGCAGTTCTTC
NA,TRBJ1-1,many,TRBV19,12,CASSILTGEAFF,TGTGCCAGTAGTATACTTACAGGCGAAGCTTTCTTT
TRBD2,TRBJ2-1,NA,TRBV9,16,CASSSGGLSSYNEQFF,TGTGCCAGCAGTAGCGGGGGGCTTAGCTCCTACAATGAGCAGTTCTTC
TRBD2,TRBJ2-5,NA,TRBV30,15,CAWGSTGSSGETQYF,TGTGCCTGGGGGTCGACGGGGTCTAGCGGAGAGACCCAGTACTTC
NA,TRBJ2-7,NA,TRBV6-5,13,CASSSTGGHEQYF,TGTGCCAGCAGTTCGACAGGCGGCCACGAGCAGTACTTC
NA,TRBJ2-7,NA,TRBV4-3,16,CASSQDHRRVIDEQYF,TGCGCCAGCAGCCAAGATCACCGCAGGGTAATCGACGAGCAGTACTTC
TRBD1,TRBJ1-6,few,TRBV7-9,15,CASSLADRVASPLHF,TGTGCCAGCAGCTTAGCGGACAGGGTGGCTTCACCCCTCCACTTT
NA,TRBJ2-5,NA,TRBV4-1,16,CASSQQTRGGQETQYF,TGCGCCAGCAGCCAACAGACCAGGGGGGGACAAGAGACCCAGTACTTC
NA,TRBJ2-7,NA,TRBV4-3,13,CASSQVGSYEQYF,TGCGCCAGCAGCCAAGTAGGCAGCTACGAGCAGTACTTC
NA,TRBJ2-4,NA,TRBV9,12,CASSVDRNTQYF,TGTGCCAGCAGCGTAGATCGGAATACTCAGTACTTC
TRBD1,TRBJ2-1,NA,TRBV7-8,15,CASSLLQGAWNEQFF,TGTGCCAGCAGCTTACTCCAGGGGGCTTGGAATGAGCAGTTCTTC
NA,TRBJ2-1,NA,TRBV10-2,14,CASSVGALYNEQFF,TGCGCCAGCAGTGTAGGCGCTTTATACAATGAGCAGTTCTTC
NA,TRBJ2-2,NA,TRBV20-1,11,CSALNTGELFF,TGCAGTGCTTTAAACACCGGGGAGCTGTTTTTT
TRBD2,TRBJ2-7,NA,TRBV5-1,16,CASSSLRAGSSYEQYF,TGCGCCAGCAGCTCCCTTCGAGCGGGGTCCTCCTACGAGCAGTACTTC
TRBD2,TRBJ2-1,once,TRBV11-2,16,CASSFKAGLTYNEQFF,TGTGCCAGCAGCTTTAAAGCGGGACTCACGTACAATGAGCAGTTCTTC
TRBD2,TRBJ2-7,NA,TRBV7-6,17,CASSLEVGLASPYEQYF,TGTGCCAGCAGCTTAGAGGTTGGACTAGCGTCACCCTACGAGCAGTACTTC
NA,TRBJ2-7,NA,TRBV9,12,CASSDELDEQYF,TGTGCCAGCAGCGACGAACTCGACGAGCAGTACTTC
NA,TRBJ1-6,NA,TRBV27,13,CASSLLSGESLHF,TGTGCCAGCAGTTTACTATCCGGGGAATCCCTCCACTTT
TRBD2,TRBJ2-1,NA,TRBV7-6,18,CASSLDPSGGAVYNEQFF,TGTGCCAGCAGCTTAGACCCTAGCGGGGGGGCCGTCTACAATGAGCAGTTCTTC
TRBD2,TRBJ2-5,NA,TRBV13,16,CASSLTASGYQETQYF,TGTGCCAGCAGCTTAACGGCTAGCGGATACCAAGAGACCCAGTACTTC
NA,TRBJ2-7,NA,TRBV30,12,CAWSPSGFEQYF,TGTGCCTGGAGTCCCTCAGGGTTCGAGCAGTACTTC
TRBD1,TRBJ2-7,NA,TRBV6-5,16,CASSSAAGTGFYEQYF,TGTGCCAGCAGTTCCGCTGCCGGGACAGGGTTCTACGAGCAGTACTTC
NA,TRBJ2-1,NA,TRBV5-5,14,CASSLAPGADEQFF,TGTGCCAGCAGCTTGGCACCGGGAGCCGATGAGCAGTTCTTC